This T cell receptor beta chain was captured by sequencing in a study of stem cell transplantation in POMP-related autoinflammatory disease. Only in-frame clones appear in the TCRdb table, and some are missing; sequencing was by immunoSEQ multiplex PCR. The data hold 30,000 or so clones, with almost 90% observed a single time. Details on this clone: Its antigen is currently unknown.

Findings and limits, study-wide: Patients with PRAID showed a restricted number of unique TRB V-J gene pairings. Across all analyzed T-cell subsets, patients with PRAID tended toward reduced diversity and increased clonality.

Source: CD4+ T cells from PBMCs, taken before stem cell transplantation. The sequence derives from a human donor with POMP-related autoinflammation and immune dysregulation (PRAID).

The DNA of the CDR3 is TGTGCCAGTAGTATCCTCAGGGGACCCACCGGGGAGCTGTTTTTT. This translates into CASSILRGPTGELFF. This sequence joins TRBV19 and TRBJ2-2, with D perhaps TRBD1 (6 bases). The ends were cut back, 3 bases at V and 4 bases at J, with 12 bases in the middle. Germline V gives CDR1 LNHDA, CDR2 SQIVND (reference sequence). This CDR3 region has 15 residues.